This T cell receptor (beta chain) was recorded in a study of Ad26.COV2.S vaccination and SARS-CoV-2 variants listed by TCRdb under 2021. General notes on the study: Vaccine-arm donors were drawn from COV1001, a multicentre, randomized, double-blind, placebo-controlled phase I-IIa trial of Ad26.COV2.S in healthy adults. Dosing of Ad26.COV2.S was intramuscular, at either 5x10^10 or 1x10^11 viral particles, delivered as one shot or as two shots spaced 56 days apart. TCRbeta repertoire sequencing was used to assess the specificity and breadth of SARS-CoV-2-reactive T cell receptors after Ad26.COV2.S vaccination. A total of approximately 30 samples were included in the TCR-sequenced set, comprising 19 Ad26.COV2.S vaccine recipients, 5 placebo recipients and 8 SARS-CoV-2 convalescent individuals. Trial participants were randomized into five groups of five: low-dose or high-dose Ad26.COV2.S given once or twice, or placebo on both occasions. Blinding of investigators to trial group allocation was maintained during experiments and outcome assessment.

In regard to this clone: The antigen this receptor binds is unknown. The input lacks base qualities; no much larger clone sits a single base away.

The immunoSEQ Assay was the method used to sequence TCRbeta CDR3 regions. After extraction, genomic DNA underwent amplification by bias-controlled multiplex PCR, followed by high-throughput sequencing. Processing in the source paper ran as follows. To quantify the absolute abundance of every unique TCRbeta CDR3 region, sequences were collapsed and filtered. Usable DNA was measured by amplifying reference genes present in all nucleated cells, and TCRbeta template counts were normalized to that usable DNA to estimate T cell fraction. Repertoire TCRs were annotated as SARS-CoV-2-specific when V gene, CDR3 amino acid sequence and J gene were exactly matched to a known reactive TCR set. The reference SARS-CoV-2 TCR set was obtained from MIRA and was filtered for enrichment in COVID-19-positive ImmuneCODE repertoires, whereby public or cross-reactive TCRs were removed. Drawing on the MIRA antigens, annotated TCRs were analysed further at the level of specific ORF or position within ORF. Breadth was defined as the number of annotated unique rearrangements divided by the total number of unique productive rearrangements, and depth was defined as the summed frequency of the annotated unique rearrangements. Two-sided Wilcoxon rank-sum tests were applied when comparing TCR breadth between groups. TCRdb took over this immuneACCESS table, retaining in-frame rearrangements with V and J assigned. Such tables are incomplete; in checked studies, under half of the missing clones stem from an unresolved V gene, and the remainder is unexplained. The V and J calls and clone size were taken over from that table, and D and trimming were inferred from the DNA. For this sample the table gives around 450,000 clones, of which about 88% were detected only once. The top ten clonotypes cover 1.5% to 2% of the sample.

Overall results and qualifications from the work: The study was not powered to compare responses between vaccine doses or regimens. Vaccine and placebo recipients had comparable non-spike TCR breadth, which fits with the vaccine containing only spike. After vaccination, spike-specific CD8+ and CD4+ T cell responses were reported to show substantial breadth. It was noted by the authors that total T cell responses may have been underestimated by the TCR breadth and depth analyses. Compared with placebo recipients, Ad26.COV2.S recipients showed higher spike-specific TCR breadth (P = 0.0014).

This specimen's treatment or condition label, per the study, means: over 15 received Ad26.COV2.S at low or high dose, single or two shots; about 5 received placebo; per-sample allocation not given. Repertoires of vaccine and placebo recipients were sequenced from samples taken on day 63 after the first injection. In Cohort 1b, more than 20 adults aged 18-55 years were enrolled at a single site in Boston, USA, between 29 July and 7 August 2020. Ad26.COV2.S consisted of a replication-incompetent adenovirus type 26 vector by which a prefusion-stabilized SARS-CoV-2 spike protein from the original Wuhan strain was expressed. The CDR3 runs 14 residues from the cysteine to the phenylalanine. The read is trimmed to its CDR3 DNA, 42 bases read in frame from base 1. The V and J ends are trimmed by 1 base and 2 bases, leaving 10 bases between them. CDR1 and CDR2 (SGHDT, YYEEEE) derive from the germline V gene.

The chain employs TRBV5-6 and TRBJ2-7; confidence is insufficient to name the D gene. Sequenced material: peripheral blood, taken in a trial of Ad26.COV2.S vaccine versus placebo. The source of this sequence is a person between 18 and 60 years old who received the Ad26.COV2.S COVID-19 vaccine or a placebo. The CDR3 in this case is CASSLISRAYEQYF. At the DNA level, the sequence is TGTGCCAGCAGCTTGATTAGTAGGGCCTACGAGCAGTACTTC. Full variable domain (CDR3 extended with the reference TRBV5-6 and TRBJ2-7 proteins): DAGVTQSPTHLIKTRGQQVTLRCSPKSGHDTVSWYQQALGQGPQFIFQYYEEEERQRGNFPDRFSGHQFPNYSSELNVNALLLGDSALYLCASSLISRAYEQYFGPGTRLTVT.